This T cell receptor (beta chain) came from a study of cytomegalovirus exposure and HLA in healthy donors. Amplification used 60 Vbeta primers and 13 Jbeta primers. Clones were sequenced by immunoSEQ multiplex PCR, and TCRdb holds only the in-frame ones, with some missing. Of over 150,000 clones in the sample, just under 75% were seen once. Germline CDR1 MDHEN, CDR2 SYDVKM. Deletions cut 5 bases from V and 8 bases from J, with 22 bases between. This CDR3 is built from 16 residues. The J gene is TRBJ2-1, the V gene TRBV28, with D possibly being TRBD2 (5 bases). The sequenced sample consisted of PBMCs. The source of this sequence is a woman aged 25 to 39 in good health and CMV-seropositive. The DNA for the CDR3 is TGTGCCAGCAGTACACCGGCTAGCTTCCCATTCCATGAGCAGTTCTTC. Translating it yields CASSTPASFPFHEQFF.